This T cell receptor beta chain is from a study of blood T cell repertoires in COVID-19. TCRdb's table, derived via immunoSEQ multiplex PCR, lists solely in-frame clones and lacks some. This sample carries hundreds of thousands of clones, 70% to 90% of them seen once, and the ten largest clones take around 7.4%. From germline, CDR1 is SGHTA and CDR2 FQGNSA. The CDR3 spans 16 residues. Trimming shortened V by 5 bases and J by 4 bases, and 21 bases separated the two germline ends. Sequenced input: PBMCs or T cells enriched from blood (not recorded which). This chain joins TRBV7-2 and TRBJ2-7; the D gene is possibly TRBD2 (5 bases). The clonotype originates from a woman aged 35 to 49 with acute COVID-19. In nucleotides, the CDR3 is TGTGCCAGCAGCCCGAACAGTGAGGGTTCCCTGTACGAGCAGTACTTC. It encodes CASSPNSEGSLYEQYF.